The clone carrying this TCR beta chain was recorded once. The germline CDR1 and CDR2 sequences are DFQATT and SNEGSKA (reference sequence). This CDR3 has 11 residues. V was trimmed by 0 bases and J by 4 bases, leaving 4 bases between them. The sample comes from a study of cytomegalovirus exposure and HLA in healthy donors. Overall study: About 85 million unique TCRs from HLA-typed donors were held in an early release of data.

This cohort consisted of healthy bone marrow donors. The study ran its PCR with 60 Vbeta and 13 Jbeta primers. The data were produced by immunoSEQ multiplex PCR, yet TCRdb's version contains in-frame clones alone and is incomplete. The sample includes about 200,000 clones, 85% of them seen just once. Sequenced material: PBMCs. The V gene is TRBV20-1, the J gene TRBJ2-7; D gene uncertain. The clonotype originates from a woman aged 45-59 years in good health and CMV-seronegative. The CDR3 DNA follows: TGCAGTGCTAGAGACCAGTACGAGCAGTACTTC. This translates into CSARDQYEQYF.